A single T cell receptor (beta chain) is shown here with its context. One end of the junction fails to match germline, which may point to a read error. The entry originates in a study of blood T cell repertoires in COVID-19. Libraries were prepared by immunoSEQ multiplex PCR; TCRdb keeps only in-frame clonotypes and omits some of them. This table holds approximately 120,000 clones, 75% to 85% found once. From germline, CDR1 is ENHRY and CDR2 SYGVKD. The CDR3 is 12 residues long. This clonotype was obtained from a woman aged 50 to 60 with acute or convalescent COVID-19. The rearrangement joins TRBV10-3 to TRBJ1-3; D remains ambiguous. Sample: peripheral blood. The CDR3 bases are TGCGCCCACGGGAGCTCTGGAAACACCATATATTTT. It translates to CAHGSSGNTIYF.